The 24 T cell receptor beta chains below come from one sample, sequenced in a study of breast tumors, draining lymph nodes, adjacent tissues. TCRdb ran MiXCR on the multiplex PCR reads and lists one entry per CDR3 protein. The sample has 55,000 to 75,000 distinct CDR3 sequences, around 43% seen once; the top ten hold more than 7.5%. Sequenced material: breast tumor tissue. The receptor set was obtained from a female donor with breast cancer. Some clones in this sample may be carry-over from other donors' samples.

In its sample, this clonotype was seen many times. V gene TRBV5-8 combines with J gene TRBJ2-5; D is perhaps TRBD1 (6 bases). This CDR3 has 12 residues. The germline CDR1 and CDR2 sequences are SGHTS and YDEGEE. With 6 bases removed from V and 5 bases from J, the gap between germline ends came to 11 bases. This CDR3 reads CASNRVVETQYF. CDR3 bases: TGTGCCAGCAACAGGGTAGTGGAGACCCAGTACTTC.

The J gene is TRBJ1-2, the V gene TRBV19, with no clear D. With 10 bases removed from V and 0 bases from J, the gap between germline ends came to 9 bases. This CDR3 is 12 amino acids long. CDR1 LNHDA and CDR2 SQIVND come from the germline V gene (reference sequence). This chain's CDR3 is CATSAANYGYTF. DNA of the CDR3: TGTGCCACCTCTGCCGCTAACTATGGCTACACCTTC.

Concerning this clonotype itself: The germline gene is not matched at one end of the junction; a read error may be the cause. V is TRBV11-2 and J is TRBJ2-1, with a tentative D call TRBD1 (5 bases). Germline-derived CDR1 and CDR2 are SGHAT and FQNNGV. There are 15 residues in the CDR3. The CDR3 loop is CASSQTVFSYIEQFF. The DNA for the CDR3 is TGTGCCAGCAGCCAGACAGTCTTCTCCTACATTGAGCAGTTCTTC.

The V and J genes are TRBV7-2 and TRBJ2-3, with TRBD2 matching 11 bases. Trimming removed 8 bases from V and 6 bases from J; junction bases left unmatched: 7. Germline V gene lookup returns CDR1 SGHTA and CDR2 FQGNSA. This CDR3 comprises 14 residues. CDR3 in amino acids: CASFSGGARDTQYF. DNA of the CDR3: TGTGCCAGCTTTAGCGGGGGGGCGCGTGATACGCAGTATTTT.

In this sample, this clonotype turned up many times. The chain uses TRBV12-3 or TRBV12-4 and TRBJ1-5, with 10 nucleotides matching TRBD1. The trim removed 2 bases at V and 4 bases at J, leaving 17 bases unmatched. CDR3 length: 20 residues. CDR3 protein: CASSLRIGTGVQQINQPQHF. The CDR3, as DNA: TGTGCCAGCAGTTTAAGGATCGGGACAGGGGTCCAACAAATTAATCAGCCCCAGCATTTT.

The chain employs TRBV20-1 and TRBJ1-3; 7 nucleotides align to TRBD1. CDR3 size: 14 residues. Germline loops: CDR1 DFQATT, CDR2 SNEGSKA (reference sequence). Trimming took 5 bases from V and 2 from J; bases not matched to a gene: 6. The CDR3 sequence: CSAGKQGTGNTIYF. The CDR3 DNA follows: TGCAGTGCTGGAAAACAGGGGACTGGAAACACCATATATTTT.

V is TRBV20-1 and J is TRBJ2-7, with 10 bases identical to TRBD2. V dropped 3 bases and J dropped 0; count of bases not matched to a gene: 5. The CDR3 runs to 15 residues. CDR1 is DFQATT and CDR2 is SNEGSKA in the germline V gene (reference sequence). The CDR3 DNA is TGCAGTGCTAGGGCATCTAGCGGGAGCTCCTACGAGCAGTACTTC. Its translation: CSARASSGSSYEQYF.

Ten or more counts support this clonotype. The DNA for the CDR3 is TGTGCCACATCAGGGACAGGGAATTACAATGAGCAGTTCTTC. It translates to CATSGTGNYNEQFF. The V gene is TRBV24-1, the J gene TRBJ2-1, with 9 bases that match TRBD1. The germline V gene has CDR1 KGHDR and CDR2 SFDVKD. The trim removed 10 bases at V and 4 bases at J, leaving 7 bases unmatched. This CDR3 is built from 14 residues.

The chain combines TRBV27 with TRBJ1-6; TRBD1 agrees at 12 bases. The trim removed 0 bases at V and 7 bases at J, leaving 19 bases unmatched. The CDR3 is 22 amino acids. Germline V gene sequence: CDR1 MNHEY, CDR2 SMNVEV (reference sequence). CDR3 DNA: TGTGCCAGCAGTTTATCGGGGAACCGGGACAGGGGGCGTTCGGTCGGAAATTCACCCCTCCACTTT. Its translation: CASSLSGNRDRGRSVGNSPLHF.

As concerns this clonotype: No conserved phenylalanine or tryptophan is present at the end of the CDR3, so a read error is the likely explanation. The DNA is left out, because the CDR3 cannot be placed on it with certainty; the CDR3 is given as TCRdb lists it. The chain links TRBV12-3 or TRBV12-4 to TRBJ1-3; the DNA was not used to check the table's D call, TRBD1. Ends included, the CDR3 has 14 residues. The CDR3 sequence: CASRKTGTGNTVYS.

The sample holds many counts of this clonotype. V gene TRBV20-1 combines with J gene TRBJ2-2; 7 bases are a match to TRBD1. The V and J ends lost 1 base and 0 bases, in that order; junction bases with no gene match: 5. The CDR3 runs to 16 residues. From germline, CDR1 is DFQATT and CDR2 SNEGSKA (reference sequence). The CDR3 DNA follows: TGCAGTGCTAGAGTTAGGGGGCTCGCGAACACCGGGGAGCTGTTTTTT. This codes for CSARVRGLANTGELFF.

This clonotype was seen at least ten times. A much larger clone differs by one base, so this may be a read error. The chain links TRBV6-5 to TRBJ2-7, with TRBD1 as a possible D gene (9 bases). Trimming left V 5 bases short and J 5 bases short, with 19 bases between. The CDR3 sequence is 15 residues long. Germline CDR1 MNHEY, CDR2 SVGAGI. CDR3: CASSHSGTGYDEQYF. CDR3 coding DNA: TGTGCCAGCAGTCATAGCGGGACAGGGTACGACGAGCAGTACTTC.

This clonotype has a count of ten or more. CDR3 loop: CATSSDRDLSYNEQFF. CDR3 sequence (DNA): TGTGCCACCAGCAGTGATAGGGACCTCTCTTACAATGAGCAGTTCTTC. This chain connects TRBV15 to TRBJ2-1; perhaps D is TRBD1 or TRBD2 (5 bases each). The CDR3 loop spans 16 amino acids. Germline V gene lookup returns CDR1 LNHNV and CDR2 YYDKDF (reference sequence). With 3 bases removed from V and 4 bases from J, the gap between germline ends came to 16 bases.

As regards this clonotype: The CDR3 does not end in the conserved phenylalanine or tryptophan, so this is likely a read error. It is unclear where the CDR3 begins or ends on the DNA, so no DNA is shown, and the CDR3 is as TCRdb lists it. V and J are TRBV12-3 or TRBV12-4 and TRBJ2-3; no check of the table's D call, TRBD1, against the DNA was made. 10 amino acids form the CDR3, both terminal residues included. CDR3 sequence: CASTRWGSDY.

As concerns this clonotype: Without the conserved terminal phenylalanine or tryptophan, this CDR3 likely stems from a read error. Because the CDR3's place on the DNA is in doubt, the DNA is left out and the CDR3 is given as listed by TCRdb. The CDR3: CASREGYKDGYIS. The V gene is TRBV9, the J gene TRBJ1-2. The CDR3 adds up to 13 amino acids, both ends counted. Per the germline V gene, CDR1 is SGDLS and CDR2 is YYNGEE.

This clonotype counts as medium-sized. The V and J genes are TRBV19 and TRBJ2-1; D gene ambiguous. This CDR3 comprises 12 residues. Germline V gives CDR1 LNHDA, CDR2 SQIVND (reference sequence). V was shortened by 5 bases and J by 6 bases, with 8 bases between the two germline ends. CDR3 DNA sequence: TGTGCCAGTAGTGACACCTTCAATGAGCAGTTCTTC. Translated, it gives CASSDTFNEQFF.

This clonotype was counted many times. The V gene is TRBV18, the J gene TRBJ2-2; D is unclear. V lost 3 bases, J lost 7 bases, and 15 bases lay in between. This CDR3 spans 15 amino acids. The germline V gene encodes CDR1 KGHSH and CDR2 LQKENI. This CDR3 reads CASSPSAHRIGELFF. CDR3 nucleotides: TGTGCCAGCTCACCTTCTGCGCATCGGATCGGGGAGCTGTTTTTT.

J is TRBJ2-1 and V is TRBV20-1; 7 nucleotides agree with TRBD2. J gave up 5 bases and V 2 bases, and 0 bases lay outside the gene matches. The germline V gene has CDR1 DFQATT and CDR2 SNEGSKA (reference sequence). The CDR3 contains 12 residues. The DNA for the CDR3 is TGCAGTGCTAGACTAGCGGACAATGAGCAGTTCTTC. It translates to CSARLADNEQFF.

The sample holds many counts of this clonotype. The CDR3 spells CASSPPAGRGGGYTF. CDR3 sequence (DNA): TGTGCCAGCAGTCCCCCAGCGGGCAGGGGAGGTGGCTACACCTTC. The chain has TRBV6-6 and TRBJ1-2, with TRBD1 as a possible D gene (6 bases). Germline V gene data show CDR1 as MNHNY and CDR2 as SVGAGI (reference sequence). The CDR3 is 15 amino acids. V gave up 5 bases and J gave up 7 bases, with 20 bases separating them.

This clonotype was seen a handful of times. A read error may explain this, as a much larger clone is one base away. The chain's CDR3 is CSARVAGGYTEQFF. DNA of the CDR3: TGCAGTGCTAGAGTGGCGGGAGGCTACACTGAGCAGTTCTTC. The V gene is TRBV20-1, the J gene TRBJ2-1; TRBD2 matches 8 bases. This CDR3 has 14 residues. Germline CDR1 is DFQATT and CDR2 is SNEGSKA (reference sequence).

V is TRBV20-1 and J is TRBJ1-1; D gene unclear. Germline V gene lookup returns CDR1 DFQATT and CDR2 SNEGSKA (reference sequence). The CDR3 consists of 13 residues. V was cut by 5 bases and J by 5 bases, with 15 bases left in between. The CDR3 loop reads CSAHVTRVTEAFF. CDR3 sequence (DNA): TGCAGTGCTCACGTGACAAGGGTTACTGAAGCTTTCTTT.

CDR3 sequence reads: CATSDRTAELTDTQYF. In nucleotides, the CDR3 is TGTGCCACCAGTGACCGGACAGCCGAGCTCACAGATACGCAGTATTTT. V is TRBV24-1 and J is TRBJ2-3; D perhaps matches TRBD1 (6 bases). V was clipped by 4 bases and J by 2 bases, with 15 bases between them. Germline V lookup: CDR1 KGHDR, CDR2 SFDVKD. The CDR3 extends over 16 amino acids.

This rearrangement joins TRBV20-1 to TRBJ2-7; possible D gene TRBD1, 6 bases. The V gene lost 6 bases and the J gene lost 2 bases, with 20 bases spanning the gap. Germline loops: CDR1 DFQATT, CDR2 SNEGSKA (reference sequence). The CDR3 is 15 residues long. CDR3 DNA: TGCAGTGCCAGCCGCGATGACAGGATGACCTACGAGCAGTACTTC. Encoded protein: CSASRDDRMTYEQYF.

This clonotype was counted at least ten times. The chain recombines TRBV19 with TRBJ1-4; tentatively, D is TRBD1 (6 bases). Per the germline V gene, CDR1 is LNHDA and CDR2 is SQIVND (reference sequence). V gave up 1 base and J gave up 7 bases, with 13 bases separating them. The CDR3 is 15 residues long. The CDR3, as DNA: TGTGCCAGTAGTATAGGTGGGGGCGGCGGTGAAAAACTGTTTTTT. It codes for CASSIGGGGGEKLFF.